The next 3 T cell receptor beta chains were all read from a single sample in a study of CD8+ T cells in alopecia areata. Sequencing used cDNA as its template, made by extracting RNA and reverse transcribing it. Assay used: immunoSEQ multiplex PCR; TCRdb lists only in-frame clones, some missing. The repertoire holds 200,000 to 250,000 clones, with around 62% as singletons. Specimen: CD4+ T cells sorted from blood, collected at week 0. The receptors come from a human donor with alopecia areata.

This clone has just a few counts. This chain links TRBV2 with TRBJ2-5; D not resolved. With 3 bases removed from V and 6 bases from J, the gap between germline ends came to 8 bases. Per germline, CDR1 SNHLY and CDR2 FYNNEI. The CDR3 length is 12 residues. The CDR3 spells CASSDQIQTQYF. The CDR3 DNA follows: TGTGCCAGCAGTGACCAGATCCAGACCCAGTACTTC.

The chain uses TRBV19 and TRBJ1-2; maybe TRBD1 (5 bases). Deletions cut 3 bases from V and 5 bases from J, with 13 bases between. The CDR3 runs to 14 residues. Per the germline V gene, CDR1 is LNHDA and CDR2 is SQIVND (reference sequence). The CDR3 is CASSIPGTVYGYTF. For the CDR3, the DNA is TGTGCCAGTAGTATCCCTGGGACTGTTTATGGCTACACCTTC. The whole variable domain, remainder taken from reference TRBV19 and TRBJ1-2, is DGGITQSPKYLFRKEGQNVTLSCEQNLNHDAMYWYRQDPGQGLRLIYYSQIVNDFQKGDIAEGYSVSREKKESFPLTVTSAQKNPTAFYLCASSIPGTVYGYTFGSGTRLTVV.

The DNA for the CDR3 is TGTGCCAGCGGTGTATCCAATCAGCCCCAGCATTTT. Protein sequence: CASGVSNQPQHF. V is TRBV7-8 and J is TRBJ1-5; D is uncertain. This CDR3 is 12 amino acids long. Germline V gene data show CDR1 as SGHVS and CDR2 as FQNEAQ. Trimming pared 8 bases from V and 3 bases from J, leaving 8 bases between.